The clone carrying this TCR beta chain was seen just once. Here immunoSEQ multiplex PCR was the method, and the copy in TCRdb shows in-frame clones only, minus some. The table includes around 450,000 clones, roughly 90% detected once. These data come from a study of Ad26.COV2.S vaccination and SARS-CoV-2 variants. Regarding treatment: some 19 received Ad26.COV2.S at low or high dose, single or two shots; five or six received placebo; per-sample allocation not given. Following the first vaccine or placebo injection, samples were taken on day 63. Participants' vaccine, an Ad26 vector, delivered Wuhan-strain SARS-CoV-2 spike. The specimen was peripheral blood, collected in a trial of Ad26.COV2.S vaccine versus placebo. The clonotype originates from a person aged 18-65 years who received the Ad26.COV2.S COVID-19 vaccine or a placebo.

CDR3 sequence: CSVDRGGVTEAFF. Here the CDR3 DNA reads TGCAGCGTTGACAGGGGCGGCGTCACTGAAGCTTTCTTT. The J gene is TRBJ1-1, the V gene TRBV29-1; D possibly corresponds to TRBD1 (6 bases). The CDR3 has 13 amino acids. The ends were cut back, 3 bases at V and 4 bases at J, with 12 bases in the middle. Germline V gene data show CDR1 as SQVTM and CDR2 as ANQGSEA.